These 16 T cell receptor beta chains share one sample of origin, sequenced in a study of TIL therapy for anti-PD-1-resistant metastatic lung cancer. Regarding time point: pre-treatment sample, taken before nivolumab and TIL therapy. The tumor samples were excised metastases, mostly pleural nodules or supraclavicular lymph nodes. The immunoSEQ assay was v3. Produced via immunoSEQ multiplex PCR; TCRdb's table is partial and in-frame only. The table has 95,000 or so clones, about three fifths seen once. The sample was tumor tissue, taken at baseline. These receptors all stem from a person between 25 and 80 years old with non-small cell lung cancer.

The CDR3 loop reads CASSRQGTDTQYF. CDR3 coding DNA: TGCGCCAGCAGCCGGCAGGGCACAGATACGCAGTATTTT. The chain couples TRBV5-1 to TRBJ2-3; no clear D gene. The ends were cut back, 4 bases at V and 1 base at J, with 7 bases in the middle. Looked up from germline, CDR1 is SGHRS and CDR2 is YFSETQ. CDR3 length: 13 amino acids.

The CDR3 DNA reads TGTGCCAGCAGTTGGCTAGGCTACAATGAGCAGTTCTTC. As protein: CASSWLGYNEQFF. V usage is TRBV6-2 or TRBV6-3 and J usage is TRBJ2-1, with D unresolved. The CDR3 is made up of 13 amino acids. The V gene's germline CDR1 is MNHEY and CDR2 SVGEGT. The V end was cut by 4 bases, the J end by 3 bases, with 7 bases between.

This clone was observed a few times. The CDR3 nucleotides read TGTGCCAGCAACAAACAGTCCAACTATGGCTACACCTTC. Translating gives CASNKQSNYGYTF. The V gene is TRBV9, the J gene TRBJ1-2; D gene uncertain. Trimming pared 6 bases from V and 2 bases from J, leaving 11 bases between. CDR1 is SGDLS and CDR2 is YYNGEE in the germline V gene. The CDR3 runs to 13 residues.

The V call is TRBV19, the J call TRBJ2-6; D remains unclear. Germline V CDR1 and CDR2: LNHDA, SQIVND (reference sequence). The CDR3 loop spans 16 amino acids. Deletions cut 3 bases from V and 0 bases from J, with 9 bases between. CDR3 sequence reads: CASSIHIGSGANVLTF. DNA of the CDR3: TGTGCCAGTAGTATCCACATTGGCTCTGGGGCCAACGTCCTGACTTTC.

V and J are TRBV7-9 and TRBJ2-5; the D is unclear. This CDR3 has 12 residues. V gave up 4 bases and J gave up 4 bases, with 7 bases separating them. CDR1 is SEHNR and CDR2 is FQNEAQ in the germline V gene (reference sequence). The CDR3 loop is CASSSLGETQYF. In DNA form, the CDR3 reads TGTGCCAGCAGCTCCCTCGGAGAGACCCAGTACTTC.

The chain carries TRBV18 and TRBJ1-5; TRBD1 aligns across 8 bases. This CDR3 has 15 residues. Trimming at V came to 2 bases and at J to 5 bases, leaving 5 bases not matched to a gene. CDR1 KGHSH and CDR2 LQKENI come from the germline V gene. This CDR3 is CASSPSQGADQPQHF. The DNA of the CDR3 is TGTGCCAGCTCACCAAGCCAGGGGGCTGATCAGCCCCAGCATTTT.

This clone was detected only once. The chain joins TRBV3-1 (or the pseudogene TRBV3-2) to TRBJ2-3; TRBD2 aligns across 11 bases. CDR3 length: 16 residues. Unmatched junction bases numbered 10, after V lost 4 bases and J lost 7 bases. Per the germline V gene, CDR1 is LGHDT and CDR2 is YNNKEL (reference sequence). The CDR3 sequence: CASSLLTSGSSHTQYF. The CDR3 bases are TGTGCCAGCAGCCTTCTCACTAGCGGGAGTTCACATACGCAGTATTTT.

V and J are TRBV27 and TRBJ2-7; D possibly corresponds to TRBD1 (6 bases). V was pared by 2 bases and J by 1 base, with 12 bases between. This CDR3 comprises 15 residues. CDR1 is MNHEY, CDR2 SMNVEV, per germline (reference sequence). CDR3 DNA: TGTGCCAGCAGTTTACTCCCCGACAGGTCCTACGAGCAGTACTTC. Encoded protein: CASSLLPDRSYEQYF.

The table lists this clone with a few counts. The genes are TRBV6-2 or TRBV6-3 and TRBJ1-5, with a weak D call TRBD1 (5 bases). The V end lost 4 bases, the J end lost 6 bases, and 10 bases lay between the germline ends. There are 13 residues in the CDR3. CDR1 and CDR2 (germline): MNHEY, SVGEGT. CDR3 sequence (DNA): TGTGCCAGCAGTTTAACAGGAATTCAGCCCCAGCATTTT. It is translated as CASSLTGIQPQHF.

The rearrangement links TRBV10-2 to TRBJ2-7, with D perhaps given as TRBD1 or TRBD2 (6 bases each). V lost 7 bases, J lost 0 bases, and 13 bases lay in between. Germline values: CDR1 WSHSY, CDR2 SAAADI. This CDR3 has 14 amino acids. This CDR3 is CASMRGAASYEQYF. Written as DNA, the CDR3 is TGCGCCAGCATGAGGGGGGCAGCCTCCTACGAGCAGTACTTC.

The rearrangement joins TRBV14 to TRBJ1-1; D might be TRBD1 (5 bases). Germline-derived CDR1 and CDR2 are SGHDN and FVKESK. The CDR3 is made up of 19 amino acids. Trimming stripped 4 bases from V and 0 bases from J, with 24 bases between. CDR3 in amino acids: CASSPEGRDRKNVNTEAFF. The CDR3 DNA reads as TGTGCCAGCAGCCCCGAGGGCCGGGACCGCAAAAATGTGAACACTGAAGCTTTCTTT.

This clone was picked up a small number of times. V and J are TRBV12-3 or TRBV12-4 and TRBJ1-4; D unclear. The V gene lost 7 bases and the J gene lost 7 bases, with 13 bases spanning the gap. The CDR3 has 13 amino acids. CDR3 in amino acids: CASTLDGGEKLFF. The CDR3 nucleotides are TGTGCCAGCACCCTTGATGGTGGTGAAAAACTGTTTTTT.

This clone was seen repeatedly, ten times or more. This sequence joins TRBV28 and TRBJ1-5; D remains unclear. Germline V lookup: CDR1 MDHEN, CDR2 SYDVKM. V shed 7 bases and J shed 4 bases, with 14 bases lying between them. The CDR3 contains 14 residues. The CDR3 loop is CASIPLAGNQPQHF. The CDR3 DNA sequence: TGTGCCAGCATCCCGTTGGCGGGGAATCAGCCCCAGCATTTT.

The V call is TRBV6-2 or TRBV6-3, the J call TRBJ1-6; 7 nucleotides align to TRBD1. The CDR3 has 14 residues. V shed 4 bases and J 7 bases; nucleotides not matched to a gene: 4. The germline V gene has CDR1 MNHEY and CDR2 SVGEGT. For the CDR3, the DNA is TGTGCCAGCAGTTCAGCAGGGGGAAATTCACCCCTCCACTTT. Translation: CASSSAGGNSPLHF.

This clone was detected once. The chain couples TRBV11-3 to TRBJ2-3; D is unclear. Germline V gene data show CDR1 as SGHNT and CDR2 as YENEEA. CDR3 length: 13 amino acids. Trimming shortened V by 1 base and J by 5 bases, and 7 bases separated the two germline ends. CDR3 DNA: TGTGCCAGCAGCTTAGCGCCCGGAGATACGCAGTATTTT. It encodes CASSLAPGDTQYF.

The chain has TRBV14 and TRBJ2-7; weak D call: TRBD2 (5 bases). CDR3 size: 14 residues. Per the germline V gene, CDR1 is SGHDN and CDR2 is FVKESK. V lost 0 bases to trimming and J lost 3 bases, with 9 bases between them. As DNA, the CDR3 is TGTGCCAGCAGCCAAGACCCGGGGTTCTACGAGCAGTACTTC. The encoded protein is CASSQDPGFYEQYF.